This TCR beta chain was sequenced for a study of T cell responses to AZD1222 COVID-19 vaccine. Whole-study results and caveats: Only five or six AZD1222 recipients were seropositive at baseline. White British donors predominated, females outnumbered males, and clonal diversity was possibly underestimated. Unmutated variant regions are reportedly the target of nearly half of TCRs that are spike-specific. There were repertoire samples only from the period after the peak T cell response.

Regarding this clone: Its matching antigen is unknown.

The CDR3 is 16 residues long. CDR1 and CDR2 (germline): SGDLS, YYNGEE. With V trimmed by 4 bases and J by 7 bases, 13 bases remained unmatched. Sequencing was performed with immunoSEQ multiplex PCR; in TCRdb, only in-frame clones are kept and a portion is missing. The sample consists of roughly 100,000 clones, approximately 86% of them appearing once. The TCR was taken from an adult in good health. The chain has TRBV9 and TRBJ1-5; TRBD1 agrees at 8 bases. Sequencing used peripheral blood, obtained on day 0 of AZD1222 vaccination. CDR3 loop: CASSPQGDRGGQPQHF. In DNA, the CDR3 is TGTGCCAGCAGCCCCCAGGGAGACAGGGGAGGACAGCCCCAGCATTTT.